The 6 T cell receptor beta chains given below trace back to one sample, sequenced in a study of tumor-infiltrating lymphocytes in localized non-small cell lung cancer. Produced via immunoSEQ multiplex PCR; TCRdb's table is partial and in-frame only. The sample shows about 6,600 clones, around two thirds of them seen only once. The sequenced sample was lung tumor tissue. The source is a human donor with non-small cell lung cancer.

This clone showed up just a few times. The chain links TRBV2 to TRBJ1-2; TRBD1 might be the D (5 bases). The germline V gene encodes CDR1 SNHLY and CDR2 FYNNEI. This CDR3 is 13 amino acids long. Trimming pared 6 bases from V and 4 bases from J, leaving 12 bases between. DNA of the CDR3: TGTGCCAGCAGGGCCCCGGGGCCCTATGGCTACACCTTC. As protein: CASRAPGPYGYTF. Full variable domain (rest looked up from reference TRBV2 and TRBJ1-2): EPEVTQTPSHQVTQMGQEVILRCVPISNHLYFYWYRQILGQKVEFLVSFYNNEISEKSEIFDDQFSVERPDGSNFTLKIRSTKLEDSAMYFCASRAPGPYGYTFGSGTRLTVV.

V gene TRBV18 combines with J gene TRBJ2-1; tentative D call: TRBD1 (6 bases). Per germline, CDR1 KGHSH and CDR2 LQKENI. Trimming left V 4 bases short and J 10 bases short, with 11 bases between. The CDR3 runs 12 residues. CDR3 DNA sequence: TGTGCCAGCTCACTCGCGACAGGCGAGCAGTTCTTC. It codes for CASSLATGEQFF.

As concerns this clone: Other DNA sequences in this sample translate to the same CDR3. The chain has TRBV7-9 and TRBJ1-2; D gene ambiguous. Germline V gene lookup returns CDR1 SEHNR and CDR2 FQNEAQ (reference sequence). There are 16 residues in the CDR3. V was trimmed by 6 bases and J by 5 bases, leaving 22 bases between them. CDR3 sequence (DNA): TGTGCCAGCAGTAACCCTGGAGGATCCTCCCTGTATGGCTACACCTTC. This gives the protein CASSNPGGSSLYGYTF. Looking up the rest from reference TRBV7-9 and TRBJ1-2 gives the full variable domain: DTGVSQNPRHKITKRGQNVTFRCDPISEHNRLYWYRQTLGQGPEFLTYFQNEAQLEKSRLLSDRFSAERPKGSFSTLEIQRTEQGDSAMYLCASSNPGGSSLYGYTFGSGTRLTVV.

V and J are TRBV11-3 and TRBJ2-1, with D perhaps TRBD1 or TRBD2 (5 bases each). Germline assignment: CDR1 SGHNT and CDR2 YENEEA. Trimming removed 0 bases at V and 4 bases at J, with 10 bases between. This CDR3 is built from 15 residues. As DNA, the CDR3 is TGTGCCAGCAGCTTAGAAGGGACCCGATACAATGAGCAGTTCTTC. As protein: CASSLEGTRYNEQFF.

The J gene is TRBJ2-7, the V gene TRBV2, with a possible D match to TRBD2 (6 bases). Germline loops: CDR1 SNHLY, CDR2 FYNNEI. This CDR3 has 12 residues. Trimming removed 6 bases from V and 7 bases from J, with 13 bases in between. In DNA form, the CDR3 reads TGTGCCAGCAGCGCAAGGCGGGGTGAGCAGTACTTC. It is translated as CASSARRGEQYF.

A few counts support this clone. This rearrangement joins TRBV5-1 to TRBJ1-6; 7 bases fit TRBD1. The germline CDR1 and CDR2 sequences are SGHRS and YFSETQ. V shed 4 bases and J 5 bases; nucleotides not matched to a gene: 6. CDR3 length equals 15 residues. CDR3 residues: CASSPKTGNNSPLHF. In nucleotides, the CDR3 is TGCGCCAGCAGCCCGAAGACAGGGAATAATTCACCCCTCCACTTT.